Listed below are T cell receptor beta chains from one sample, sequenced in a study of blood T cell repertoires in COVID-19. Only in-frame clones appear in the TCRdb table, and some are missing; sequencing was by immunoSEQ multiplex PCR. The sample shows roughly 250,000 clones, roughly 88% of them seen only once. The specimen was peripheral blood. These receptors all stem from a woman aged 40 to 50 who had recovered from COVID-19. The CDR3 runs from the conserved cysteine through the conserved F or W. D genes are given only for firm matches. Only some rows state a clone size, as once, few, many or a class for expanded clones.

d_gene,v_gene,j_gene,abundance,CDR3aa,CDR3nt
TRBD2,TRBV7-6,TRBJ2-1,-,CASSLALEREHEQFF,TGTGCCAGCAGCTTAGCCTTGGAGCGGGAGCATGAGCAGTTCTTC
TRBD1,TRBV18,TRBJ1-5,once,CASSLQGALDQPQHF,TGTGCCAGCTCACTACAGGGGGCATTGGATCAGCCCCAGCATTTT
-,TRBV28,TRBJ2-7,-,CASSLKGGNLPEQYF,TGTGCCAGCAGTTTAAAGGGGGGGAACCTCCCCGAGCAGTACTTC
-,TRBV10-3,TRBJ1-4,-,CAISESTGEGEKLFF,TGTGCCATCAGTGAGTCGACAGGAGAAGGTGAAAAACTGTTTTTT
TRBD2,TRBV18,TRBJ2-5,-,CASSRGLDLETQYF,TGTGCCAGCTCACGAGGACTAGACCTAGAGACCCAGTACTTC
-,TRBV7-9,TRBJ1-6,-,CASSPGTTYNSPLHF,TGTGCCAGCAGCCCCGGGACAACTTATAATTCACCCCTCCACTTT
TRBD2,TRBV19,TRBJ2-7,once,CASSIFGGLGGTYEQYF,TGTGCCAGTAGTATATTCGGGGGACTAGGAGGCACCTACGAGCAGTACTTC
TRBD1,TRBV30,TRBJ2-7,-,CAWSVTGGGYF,TGTGCCTGGAGTGTGACAGGGGGAGGATACTTC
TRBD1,TRBV4-2,TRBJ2-7,-,CASSQGQGTYEQYF,TGTGCCAGCAGCCAAGGACAGGGGACCTACGAGCAGTACTTC
TRBD1,TRBV5-6,TRBJ2-3,once,CASSPDRLRTDTQYF,TGTGCCAGCAGCCCGGACAGGCTGCGCACAGATACGCAGTATTTT
-,TRBV27,TRBJ1-4,-,CASSLSRGGLWEKLFF,TGTGCCAGCAGTTTATCTCGGGGGGGACTGTGGGAAAAACTGTTTTTT
TRBD1,TRBV5-1,TRBJ2-7,-,CASSLATGGPPEQYF,TGCGCCAGCAGCTTGGCGACAGGGGGCCCCCCGGAGCAGTACTTC
TRBD2,TRBV7-3,TRBJ2-1,once,CASSQTSSGASNEQFF,TGTGCCAGCAGCCAGACATCTAGCGGGGCCTCGAATGAGCAGTTCTTC
TRBD2,TRBV19,TRBJ2-1,-,CASSISGAGGPWVSYNEQFF,TGTGCCAGTAGTATCTCGGGGGCGGGAGGGCCTTGGGTCTCCTACAATGAGCAGTTCTTC
-,TRBV28,TRBJ1-5,-,CASSRDRRSNQPQHF,TGTGCCAGCAGCAGAGACAGACGGAGCAATCAGCCCCAGCATTTT
-,TRBV19,TRBJ1-1,-,CASSIRGGTEAFF,TGTGCCAGTAGTATAAGGGGGGGCACTGAAGCTTTCTTT
TRBD1,TRBV2,TRBJ2-5,-,CASARQGLDQETQYF,TGTGCCAGCGCTAGACAGGGGCTGGACCAAGAGACCCAGTACTTC
TRBD1,TRBV30,TRBJ1-5,-,CAWSAGTGVSNQPQHF,TGTGCCTGGAGTGCCGGGACAGGGGTGTCCAATCAGCCCCAGCATTTT
TRBD2,TRBV6-2/TRBV6-3,TRBJ2-5,-,CASSYSTREWGETQYF,TGTGCCAGCAGTTACTCAACGCGGGAGTGGGGAGAGACCCAGTACTTC
-,TRBV5-8,TRBJ1-5,-,CASNINQPQHF,TGTGCCAGCAACATCAATCAGCCCCAGCATTTT
TRBD1,TRBV12-3/TRBV12-4,TRBJ2-1,once,CASTRDRHEQFF,TGTGCCAGCACTCGGGACAGGCATGAGCAGTTCTTC
-,TRBV30,TRBJ2-1,-,CAWSVGTEQFF,TGTGCCTGGAGTGTAGGGACAGAGCAGTTCTTC
-,TRBV18,TRBJ1-1,-,CASSPLKGGTEAFF,TGTGCCAGCTCACCACTAAAGGGAGGGACTGAAGCTTTCTTT
TRBD2,TRBV4-1,TRBJ2-3,once,CASSQPGLAHLKTSTDTQYF,TGCGCCAGCAGCCAACCGGGACTAGCACACCTTAAGACTAGCACAGATACGCAGTATTTT
-,TRBV19,TRBJ1-5,-,CASRPGAYSNQPQHF,TGTGCCAGTAGGCCCGGAGCATATAGCAATCAGCCCCAGCATTTT
TRBD1,TRBV19,TRBJ2-7,-,CASSTQQGPPGEQYF,TGTGCCAGTAGTACGCAACAGGGGCCCCCAGGAGAGCAGTACTTC
-,TRBV11-2,TRBJ1-6,-,CASSSLGGKSYNSPLHF,TGTGCCAGCAGCTCACTGGGGGGAAAATCCTATAATTCACCCCTCCACTTT
TRBD1,TRBV24-1,TRBJ2-5,-,CATSDFGRTGGQETQYF,TGTGCCACCAGTGATTTTGGACGGACAGGGGGCCAAGAGACCCAGTACTTC
-,TRBV15,TRBJ1-4,-,CATSRGGEDEKLFF,TGTGCCACCAGCAGAGGGGGAGAGGATGAAAAACTGTTTTTT
-,TRBV6-6,TRBJ2-1,few,CASGEDEQFF,TGTGCCAGCGGGGAGGACGAGCAGTTCTTC
-,TRBV7-2,TRBJ2-4,-,CASSPKLGQGAKNIQYF,TGTGCCAGCAGCCCAAAGTTAGGGCAGGGGGCCAAAAACATTCAGTACTTC
TRBD2,TRBV7-7,TRBJ2-3,-,CASSLGPGLDPGTQYF,TGTGCTAGCAGCTTAGGGCCGGGACTAGACCCCGGTACGCAGTATTTT
TRBD2,TRBV6-5,TRBJ2-7,-,CASSYGLAGAYEQYF,TGTGCCAGCAGTTACGGGCTAGCGGGGGCCTACGAGCAGTACTTC
TRBD1,TRBV6-5,TRBJ1-6,-,CASSPGQIQSPLHF,TGTGCCAGCAGTCCGGGACAGATCCAATCACCCCTCCACTTT
TRBD2,TRBV29-1,TRBJ2-7,-,CSVSRGGEQYF,TGCAGCGTTTCTCGGGGGGGCGAGCAGTACTTC
-,TRBV19,TRBJ1-5,few,CASSIPYQPQHF,TGTGCCAGTAGTATTCCTTATCAGCCCCAGCATTTT
TRBD2,TRBV4-2,TRBJ2-1,-,CASSQDRVLAGSEQFF,TGTGCCAGCAGCCAAGATCGAGTACTAGCGGGTTCTGAGCAGTTCTTC
-,TRBV30,TRBJ2-2,-,CAWREGPNTGELFF,TGTGCCTGGAGGGAGGGCCCGAACACCGGGGAGCTGTTTTTT
TRBD2,TRBV19,TRBJ2-1,-,CASSRLAGGSSYNEQFF,TGTGCCAGTAGTCGGCTAGCGGGAGGTAGCTCCTACAATGAGCAGTTCTTC
TRBD2,TRBV11-3,TRBJ2-3,-,CASSPGTSGRITDTQYF,TGTGCCAGCAGCCCGGGGACTAGCGGGAGAATCACAGATACGCAGTATTTT
-,TRBV27,TRBJ2-7,-,CASSPTTTQVTYEQYF,TGTGCCAGCAGTCCAACGACTACCCAGGTCACCTACGAGCAGTACTTC
-,TRBV6-2/TRBV6-3,TRBJ1-2,-,CASSVQFYGYTF,TGTGCCAGCAGCGTCCAGTTCTATGGCTACACCTTC
-,TRBV28,TRBJ1-6,once,CASSTRTVFNSPLHF,TGTGCCAGCAGTACCCGGACAGTCTTTAATTCACCCCTCCACTTT
-,TRBV14,TRBJ1-1,-,CASSQLQWNTEAFF,TGTGCCAGCAGCCAGCTACAGTGGAACACTGAAGCTTTCTTT
TRBD1,TRBV30,TRBJ2-5,-,CASDPTGVQETQYF,TGTGCCTCCGATCCTACAGGGGTCCAAGAGACCCAGTACTTC
TRBD2,TRBV19,TRBJ2-3,few,CASSPRVRLAGVYDTQYF,TGTGCCAGTAGTCCACGGGTTCGACTAGCGGGAGTATATGATACGCAGTATTTT
TRBD2,TRBV5-8,TRBJ2-2,-,CASSLVLAGATGELFF,TGTGCCAGCAGCTTGGTTTTAGCGGGGGCCACCGGGGAGCTGTTTTTT
-,TRBV25-1,TRBJ1-3,few,CASSELGQPSIYF,TGTGCCAGCAGTGAATTAGGACAGCCCAGCATATATTTT
TRBD1,TRBV5-1,TRBJ1-1,-,CASSLQGGNTEAFF,TGCGCCAGCAGCCTCCAAGGGGGCAACACTGAAGCTTTCTTT